The rows below give T cell receptor beta chains drawn from one sample of a study of cytomegalovirus exposure and HLA in healthy donors. Libraries were prepared by immunoSEQ multiplex PCR; TCRdb keeps only in-frame clonotypes and omits some of them. This sample has over 150,000 clones; about 72% occur once, and the top ten carry more than 3%. The specimen sequenced was PBMCs. All receptors derive from a man aged 30-40 years in good health and CMV-seropositive. The CDR3 runs from the conserved cysteine through the conserved F or W. Fields, in order: CDR3 protein, CDR3 DNA, clone size, V gene, D gene, J gene. A D gene is named only where the DNA matches it firmly. Where a row states a size, it is once, few, many or the class of an expanded clone; other rows omit it.

CASSLDRYQETQYF | TGTGCCAGCAGCTTGGACAGGTATCAAGAGACCCAGTACTTC | once | TRBV7-2 | TRBD1 | TRBJ2-5
CASSLLGGPGSETQYF | TGTGCCAGCAGTTTATTGGGGGGACCTGGATCCGAGACCCAGTACTTC | NA | TRBV28 | NA | TRBJ2-5
CASSLDRESYGYTF | TGTGCCAGCAGCTTAGATAGGGAGTCCTATGGCTACACCTTC | NA | TRBV7-8 | NA | TRBJ1-2
CASSPSPGGLTDTQYF | TGTGCCAGCAGTCCCTCACCAGGGGGCCTGACAGATACGCAGTATTTT | NA | TRBV27 | TRBD1 | TRBJ2-3
CARGEQLRGEQYF | TGTGCCAGGGGGGAGCAGCTGCGGGGGGAGCAGTACTTC | few | TRBV10-3 | TRBD2 | TRBJ2-7
CASSQDQGDEQYF | TGTGCCAGCAGCCAAGACCAGGGCGACGAGCAGTACTTC | few | TRBV14 | NA | TRBJ2-7
CASSLETGGPLGSYEQYF | TGTGCCAGCAGCTTAGAAACAGGGGGCCCTCTTGGCTCCTACGAGCAGTACTTC | NA | TRBV7-2 | TRBD1 | TRBJ2-7
CASVRRREDTQYF | TGTGCCAGTGTAAGGCGCCGGGAAGATACGCAGTATTTT | once | TRBV9 | NA | TRBJ2-3
CASSLVGGHLGEAFF | TGTGCCAGCAGCTTAGTCGGAGGCCATCTTGGTGAAGCTTTCTTT | NA | TRBV11-2 | NA | TRBJ1-1
CAAARGQGFHEQYF | TGTGCCGCGGCTCGGGGACAGGGGTTCCACGAGCAGTACTTC | once | TRBV10-3 | TRBD1 | TRBJ2-7
CASSVNGAYEQYF | TGTGCCAGCAGCGTAAACGGAGCCTACGAGCAGTACTTC | NA | TRBV9 | NA | TRBJ2-7
CASSQPPRGNTEAFF | TGTGCCAGCAGCCAGCCACCTCGGGGAAACACTGAAGCTTTCTTT | NA | TRBV14 | NA | TRBJ1-1
CASSVRGQHTDTQYF | TGTGCCAGCAGCGTCCGTGGACAGCACACAGATACGCAGTATTTT | few | TRBV9 | NA | TRBJ2-3
CASSAGDTEAFF | TGTGCCAGCAGTGCAGGGGACACTGAAGCTTTCTTT | few | TRBV6-1 | NA | TRBJ1-1
CASSLGRRGTGELFF | TGTGCCAGCAGCTTAGGAAGGAGGGGCACCGGGGAGCTGTTTTTT | NA | TRBV11-3 | NA | TRBJ2-2
CATTRASGYNEQFF | TGTGCCACGACCAGGGCTAGCGGATACAATGAGCAGTTCTTC | NA | TRBV7-9 | TRBD2 | TRBJ2-1
CASSMQNSGNTIYF | TGTGCCAGTAGTATGCAGAACTCTGGAAACACCATATATTTT | NA | TRBV19 | NA | TRBJ1-3
CASSPGVGSGDEQYF | TGTGCCAGCAGCCCTGGGGTGGGCTCAGGGGACGAGCAGTACTTC | NA | TRBV7-3 | NA | TRBJ2-7
CASSPPSGQGYNEQFF | TGTGCCAGCTCACCACCCTCCGGACAGGGCTACAATGAGCAGTTCTTC | NA | TRBV18 | TRBD1 | TRBJ2-1
CASSLRGVTGELFF | TGTGCCAGCAGCTTACGCGGGGTAACCGGGGAGCTGTTTTTT | NA | TRBV11-2 | NA | TRBJ2-2
CASSYAGAYEQYF | TGTGCCAGCAGTTACGCGGGGGCCTACGAGCAGTACTTC | NA | TRBV6-5 | TRBD2 | TRBJ2-7
CASSQDRASGNYNEQFF | TGCGCCAGCAGCCAAGATCGGGCTAGCGGTAACTACAATGAGCAGTTCTTC | NA | TRBV4-1 | TRBD2 | TRBJ2-1
CASSARTGNTGELFF | TGTGCCAGCAGCGCCCGGACAGGGAACACCGGGGAGCTGTTTTTT | NA | TRBV9 | TRBD1 | TRBJ2-2
CASSPSWDRGRTGELFF | TGTGCCAGCAGCCCATCTTGGGACAGGGGGCGCACCGGGGAGCTGTTTTTT | NA | TRBV7-9 | TRBD1 | TRBJ2-2
CAWSENYNSPLHF | TGTGCCTGGTCCGAGAACTATAATTCACCCCTCCACTTT | few | TRBV30 | NA | TRBJ1-6
CASSQDLGQSNEKLFF | TGTGCCAGCAGCCAAGATTTGGGACAGAGTAATGAAAAACTGTTTTTT | NA | TRBV4-2 | TRBD1 | TRBJ1-4
CASSLLAGRTYEQYF | TGTGCCAGCAGTTTGTTAGCGGGGAGAACCTACGAGCAGTACTTC | NA | TRBV6-5 | TRBD2 | TRBJ2-7
CASSQDRFDQPQHF | TGCGCCAGCAGCCAGGACAGGTTCGATCAGCCCCAGCATTTT | NA | TRBV4-1 | TRBD1 | TRBJ1-5
CASSQRHASGEKLFF | TGCGCCAGCAGCCAAAGGCACGCCTCGGGTGAAAAACTGTTTTTT | NA | TRBV4-3 | NA | TRBJ1-4
CASTPQGGSPLHF | TGTGCCAGCACCCCCCAGGGGGGATCACCCCTCCACTTT | NA | TRBV5-6 | TRBD1 | TRBJ1-6
CASSSVETQYF | TGTGCCAGCAGCTCCGTCGAGACCCAGTACTTC | NA | TRBV6-5 | NA | TRBJ2-5
CAISDSWTDPGGYTF | TGTGCCATCAGTGACTCATGGACCGATCCGGGGGGCTACACCTTC | NA | TRBV10-3 | NA | TRBJ1-2
CASSLPPQAYEQYF | TGTGCCAGCAGTTTGCCGCCCCAGGCCTACGAGCAGTACTTC | NA | TRBV28 | NA | TRBJ2-7
CASSLLGQGAGGANVLTF | TGTGCCAGCAGTTTATTAGGTCAGGGGGCGGGTGGGGCCAACGTCCTGACTTTC | NA | TRBV27 | TRBD1 | TRBJ2-6
CASSQDPDSANEKLFF | TGTGCCAGCAGCCAAGATCCAGACTCTGCTAATGAAAAACTGTTTTTT | NA | TRBV4-2 | NA | TRBJ1-4
CSAGQRNTEAFF | TGCAGCGCCGGACAGAGGAACACTGAAGCTTTCTTT | NA | TRBV29-1 | NA | TRBJ1-1
CASSPSGSGANVLTF | TGTGCCAGCTCACCATCAGGCTCTGGGGCCAACGTCCTGACTTTC | NA | TRBV18 | NA | TRBJ2-6
CASSYSYTDRDNEQFF | TGTGCCAGCAGTTACTCTTATACAGACAGGGACAATGAGCAGTTCTTC | once | TRBV6-5 | TRBD1 | TRBJ2-1
CASSQEFLTGNTIYF | TGTGCCAGCAGCCAAGAGTTTCTTACTGGAAACACCATATATTTT | NA | TRBV4-2 | NA | TRBJ1-3
CASSQGAMKQETQYF | TGCGCCAGCAGCCAGGGGGCGATGAAACAAGAGACCCAGTACTTC | NA | TRBV4-1 | NA | TRBJ2-5
CALKRGSTDTQYF | TGTGCCTTAAAGCGGGGTAGCACAGATACGCAGTATTTT | NA | TRBV30 | TRBD2 | TRBJ2-3
CATSSNRGRSSYNEQFF | TGTGCCACCAGCAGTAACAGGGGCCGAAGCTCCTACAATGAGCAGTTCTTC | NA | TRBV15 | TRBD1 | TRBJ2-1
CATSTWTGVSYEQYF | TGTGCCACCAGCACTTGGACAGGGGTCTCCTACGAGCAGTACTTC | NA | TRBV15 | TRBD1 | TRBJ2-7
CASSSRQGGPYEQYF | TGTGCCAGCAGTTCCCGACAGGGAGGACCCTACGAGCAGTACTTC | few | TRBV27 | NA | TRBJ2-7
CASSPFGQGAYEQYF | TGTGCCAGCAGTCCCTTTGGGCAGGGGGCTTACGAGCAGTACTTC | NA | TRBV28 | TRBD1 | TRBJ2-7
CASSSEQGNYGYTF | TGTGCCAGCAGCTCCGAACAGGGCAACTATGGCTACACCTTC | NA | TRBV7-9 | NA | TRBJ1-2
CASSPQGHHSYEQYF | TGTGCCAGCTCACCACAGGGACACCACTCCTACGAGCAGTACTTC | NA | TRBV18 | NA | TRBJ2-7
CASSLPQSDTQYF | TGTGCCAGCAGCTTACCCCAGTCCGATACGCAGTATTTT | few | TRBV13 | NA | TRBJ2-3
CASSYRLGNQPQHF | TGTGCCAGTAGTTACAGGCTTGGCAATCAGCCCCAGCATTTT | NA | TRBV19 | NA | TRBJ1-5
CASRGQGKGNIQYF | TGTGCCAGCAGGGGACAGGGGAAGGGAAACATTCAGTACTTC | once | TRBV6-5 | TRBD1 | TRBJ2-4
CASSLVGTGAYEQYF | TGCGCCAGCAGCTTGGTCGGGACAGGGGCCTACGAGCAGTACTTC | NA | TRBV5-1 | TRBD1 | TRBJ2-7